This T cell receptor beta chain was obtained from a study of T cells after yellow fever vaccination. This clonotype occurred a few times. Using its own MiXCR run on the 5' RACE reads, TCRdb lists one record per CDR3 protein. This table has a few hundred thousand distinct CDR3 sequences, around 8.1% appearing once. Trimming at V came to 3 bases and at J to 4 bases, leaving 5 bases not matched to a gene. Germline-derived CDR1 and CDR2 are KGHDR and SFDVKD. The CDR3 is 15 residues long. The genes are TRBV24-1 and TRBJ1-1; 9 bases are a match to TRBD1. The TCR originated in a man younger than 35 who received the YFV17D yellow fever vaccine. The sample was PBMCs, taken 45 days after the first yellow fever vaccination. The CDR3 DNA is TGTGCCACCAGTGATAACAGGGGGCCGCGCACTGAAGCTTTCTTT. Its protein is CATSDNRGPRTEAFF.